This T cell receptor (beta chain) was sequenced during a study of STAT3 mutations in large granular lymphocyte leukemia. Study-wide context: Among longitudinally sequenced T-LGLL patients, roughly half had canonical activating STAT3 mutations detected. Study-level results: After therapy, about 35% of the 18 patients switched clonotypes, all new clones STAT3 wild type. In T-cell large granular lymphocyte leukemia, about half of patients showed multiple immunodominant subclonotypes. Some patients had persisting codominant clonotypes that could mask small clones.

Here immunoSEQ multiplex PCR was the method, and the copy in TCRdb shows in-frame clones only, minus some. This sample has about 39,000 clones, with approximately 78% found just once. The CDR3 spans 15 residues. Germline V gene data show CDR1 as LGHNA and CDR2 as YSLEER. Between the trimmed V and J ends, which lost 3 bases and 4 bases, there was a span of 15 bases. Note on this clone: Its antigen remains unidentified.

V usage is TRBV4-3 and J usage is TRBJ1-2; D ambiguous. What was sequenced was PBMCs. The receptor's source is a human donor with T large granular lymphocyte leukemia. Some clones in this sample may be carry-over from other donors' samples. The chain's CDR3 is CASSQAGLETYGYTF. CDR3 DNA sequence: TGCGCCAGCAGCCAGGCCGGGCTTGAGACCTATGGCTACACCTTC.